This T cell receptor beta chain was recorded in a study of a mutant IDH1 vaccine in newly diagnosed glioma. Across the whole study: Eight vaccine doses were administered to patients at weeks 1, 3, 5, 7, 11, 15, 19 and 23. Averaging 40.4 years of age, treated patients were roughly 60% male and approximately 38% female. Earlier treatment was radiotherapy, temozolomide, or both, with most getting both. Study results and limitations: Top-clonotype changes in peripheral T cells seemed unrelated to pseudoprogression.

The method was immunoSEQ multiplex PCR; TCRdb's version includes in-frame clones alone and lacks a portion of them. Among around 36,000 clones listed, roughly nine tenths were seen once. Time point noted: week 5, during vaccination. A single vaccine dose contained 300 ug of mutant IDH1 20-mer peptide, and topical imiquimod was used with it. The germline gives CDR1 SEHNR, CDR2 FQNEAQ (reference sequence). This CDR3 has 17 residues. V dropped 5 bases and J dropped 4; count of bases not matched to a gene: 11. For this clone: Its antigen is unidentified.

The sequence derives from a man over 45 with glioma. The chain employs TRBV7-9 and TRBJ1-2; 12 positions match TRBD1. This material consisted of PBMCs, taken from a glioma patient whose treatment included an IDH1 peptide vaccine. The CDR3, as DNA: TGTGCCAGCAGCCAGGGACAGGGGGCGCGTATTAGCTATGGCTACACCTTC. Translating gives CASSQGQGARISYGYTF. Complete variable domain (other parts from reference TRBV7-9 and TRBJ1-2): DTGVSQNPRHKITKRGQNVTFRCDPISEHNRLYWYRQTLGQGPEFLTYFQNEAQLEKSRLLSDRFSAERPKGSFSTLEIQRTEQGDSAMYLCASSQGQGARISYGYTFGSGTRLTVV.